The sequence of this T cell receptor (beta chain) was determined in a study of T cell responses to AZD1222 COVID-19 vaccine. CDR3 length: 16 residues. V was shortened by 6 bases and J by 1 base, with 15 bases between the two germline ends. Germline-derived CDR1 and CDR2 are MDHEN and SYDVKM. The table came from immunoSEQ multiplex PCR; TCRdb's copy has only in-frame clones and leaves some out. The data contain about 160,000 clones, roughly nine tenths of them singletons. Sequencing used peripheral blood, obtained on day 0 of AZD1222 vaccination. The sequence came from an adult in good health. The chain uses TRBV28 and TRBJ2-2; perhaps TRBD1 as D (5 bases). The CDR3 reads CASRIQGRRNTGELFF. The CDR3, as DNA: TGTGCCAGCAGGATCCAGGGTCGTCGGAACACCGGGGAGCTGTTTTTT.